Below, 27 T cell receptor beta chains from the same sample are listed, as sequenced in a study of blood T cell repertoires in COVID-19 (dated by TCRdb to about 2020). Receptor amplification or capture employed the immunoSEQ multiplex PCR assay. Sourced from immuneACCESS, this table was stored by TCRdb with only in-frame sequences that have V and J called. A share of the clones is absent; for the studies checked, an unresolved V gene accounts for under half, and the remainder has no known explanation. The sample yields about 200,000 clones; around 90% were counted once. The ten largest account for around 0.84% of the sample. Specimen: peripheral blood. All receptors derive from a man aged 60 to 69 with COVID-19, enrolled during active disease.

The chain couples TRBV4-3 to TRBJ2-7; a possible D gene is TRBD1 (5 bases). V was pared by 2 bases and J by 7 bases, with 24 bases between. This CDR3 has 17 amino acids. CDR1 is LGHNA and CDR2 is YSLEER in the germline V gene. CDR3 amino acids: CASSQFYSGLRASEQYF. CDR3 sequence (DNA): TGCGCCAGCAGCCAATTCTACTCAGGGTTACGGGCTAGTGAGCAGTACTTC.

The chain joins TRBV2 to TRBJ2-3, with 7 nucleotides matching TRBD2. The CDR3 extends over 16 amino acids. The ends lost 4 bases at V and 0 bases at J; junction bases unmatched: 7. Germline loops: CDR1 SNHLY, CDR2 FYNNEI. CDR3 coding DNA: TGTGCCAGCAGTGGAGGGCTAGCGGATAGCACAGATACGCAGTATTTT. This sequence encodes CASSGGLADSTDTQYF.

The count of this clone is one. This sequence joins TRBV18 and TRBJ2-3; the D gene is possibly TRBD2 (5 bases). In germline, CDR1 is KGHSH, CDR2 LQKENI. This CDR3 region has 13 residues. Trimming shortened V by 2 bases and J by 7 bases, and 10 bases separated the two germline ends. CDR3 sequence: CASSPDYLYTQYF. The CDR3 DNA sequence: TGTGCCAGCTCACCAGACTACCTGTATACGCAGTATTTT.

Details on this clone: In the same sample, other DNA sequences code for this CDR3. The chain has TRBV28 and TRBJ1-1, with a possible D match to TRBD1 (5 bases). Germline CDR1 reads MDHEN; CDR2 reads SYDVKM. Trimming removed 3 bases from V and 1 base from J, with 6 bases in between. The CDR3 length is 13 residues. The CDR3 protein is CASSLQGNTEAFF. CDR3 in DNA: TGTGCCAGCAGTTTGCAGGGGAACACTGAAGCTTTCTTT. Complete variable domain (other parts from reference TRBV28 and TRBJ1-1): DVKVTQSSRYLVKRTGEKVFLECVQDMDHENMFWYRQDPGLGLRLIYFSYDVKMKEKGDIPEGYSVSREKKERFSLILESASTNQTSMYLCASSLQGNTEAFFGQGTRLTVV.

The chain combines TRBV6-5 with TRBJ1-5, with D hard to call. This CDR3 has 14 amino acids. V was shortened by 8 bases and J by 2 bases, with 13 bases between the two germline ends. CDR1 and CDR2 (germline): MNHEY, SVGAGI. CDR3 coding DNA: TGTGCCAGCCTAGTCCCCGGGGGCAATCAGCCCCAGCATTTT. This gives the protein CASLVPGGNQPQHF.

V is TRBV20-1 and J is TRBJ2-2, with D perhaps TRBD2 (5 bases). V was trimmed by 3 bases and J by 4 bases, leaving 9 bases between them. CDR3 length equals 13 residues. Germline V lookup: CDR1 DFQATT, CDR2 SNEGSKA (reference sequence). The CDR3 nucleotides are TGCAGTGCTAGTCGTGGGAGCACCGGGGAGCTGTTTTTT. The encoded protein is CSASRGSTGELFF.

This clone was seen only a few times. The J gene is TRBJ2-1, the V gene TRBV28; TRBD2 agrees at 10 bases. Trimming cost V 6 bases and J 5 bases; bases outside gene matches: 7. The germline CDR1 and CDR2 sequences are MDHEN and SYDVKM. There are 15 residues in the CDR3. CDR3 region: CASSLAGESNNEQFF. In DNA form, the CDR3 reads TGTGCCAGCAGCCTAGCGGGAGAGTCTAACAATGAGCAGTTCTTC.

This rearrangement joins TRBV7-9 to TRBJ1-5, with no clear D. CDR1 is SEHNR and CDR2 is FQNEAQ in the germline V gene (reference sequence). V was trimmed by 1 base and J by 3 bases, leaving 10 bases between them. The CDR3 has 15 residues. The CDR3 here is CASSLGPLFNQPQHF. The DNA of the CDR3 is TGTGCCAGCAGCTTAGGTCCCCTCTTCAATCAGCCCCAGCATTTT. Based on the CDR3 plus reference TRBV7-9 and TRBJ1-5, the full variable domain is DTGVSQNPRHKITKRGQNVTFRCDPISEHNRLYWYRQTLGQGPEFLTYFQNEAQLEKSRLLSDRFSAERPKGSFSTLEIQRTEQGDSAMYLCASSLGPLFNQPQHFGDGTRLSIL.

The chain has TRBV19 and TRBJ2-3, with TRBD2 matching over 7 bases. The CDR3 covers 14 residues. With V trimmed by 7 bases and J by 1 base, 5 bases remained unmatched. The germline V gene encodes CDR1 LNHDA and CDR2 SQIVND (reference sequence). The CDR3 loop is CASTGRSRTDTQYF. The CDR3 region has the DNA TGTGCCAGTACCGGGAGGTCTCGCACAGATACGCAGTATTTT. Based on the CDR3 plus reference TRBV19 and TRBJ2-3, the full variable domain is DGGITQSPKYLFRKEGQNVTLSCEQNLNHDAMYWYRQDPGQGLRLIYYSQIVNDFQKGDIAEGYSVSREKKESFPLTVTSAQKNPTAFYLCASTGRSRTDTQYFGPGTRLTVL.

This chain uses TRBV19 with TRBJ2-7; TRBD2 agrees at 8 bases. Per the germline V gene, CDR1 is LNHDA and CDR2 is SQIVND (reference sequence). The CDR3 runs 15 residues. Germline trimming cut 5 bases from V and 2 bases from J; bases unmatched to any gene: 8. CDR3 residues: CASSLPGGETYEQYF. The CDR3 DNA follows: TGTGCCAGTAGTCTCCCGGGAGGGGAGACCTACGAGCAGTACTTC.

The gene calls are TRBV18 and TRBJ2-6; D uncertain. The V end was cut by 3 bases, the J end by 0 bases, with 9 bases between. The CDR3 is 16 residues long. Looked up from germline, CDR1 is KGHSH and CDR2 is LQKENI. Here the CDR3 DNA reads TGTGCCAGCTCACCGGTAAGGAGCTCTGGGGCCAACGTCCTGACTTTC. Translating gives CASSPVRSSGANVLTF.

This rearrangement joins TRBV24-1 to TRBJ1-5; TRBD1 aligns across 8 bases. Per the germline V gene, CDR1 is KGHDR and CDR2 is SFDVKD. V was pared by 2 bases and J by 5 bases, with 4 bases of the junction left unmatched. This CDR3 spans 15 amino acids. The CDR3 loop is CATSDSQGGHQPQHF. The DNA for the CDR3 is TGTGCCACCAGTGATTCACAGGGGGGCCATCAGCCCCAGCATTTT.

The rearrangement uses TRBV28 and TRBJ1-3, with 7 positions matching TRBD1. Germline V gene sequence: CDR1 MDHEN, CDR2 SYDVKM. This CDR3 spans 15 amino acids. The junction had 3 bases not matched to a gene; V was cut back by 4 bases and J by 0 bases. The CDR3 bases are TGTGCCAGCAGTTCCGGGACAGTCTCTGGAAACACCATATATTTT. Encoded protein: CASSSGTVSGNTIYF. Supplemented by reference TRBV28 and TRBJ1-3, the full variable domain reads DVKVTQSSRYLVKRTGEKVFLECVQDMDHENMFWYRQDPGLGLRLIYFSYDVKMKEKGDIPEGYSVSREKKERFSLILESASTNQTSMYLCASSSGTVSGNTIYFGEGSWLTVV.

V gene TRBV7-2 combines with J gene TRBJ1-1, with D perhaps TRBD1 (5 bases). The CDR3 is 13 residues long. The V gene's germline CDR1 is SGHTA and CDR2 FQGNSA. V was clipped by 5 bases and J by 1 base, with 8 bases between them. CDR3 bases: TGTGCCAGCAGCCGACAGACGAACACTGAAGCTTTCTTT. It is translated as CASSRQTNTEAFF.

The CDR3 reads CASSPQGGANTEAFF. The DNA for the CDR3 is TGCGCCAGCAGCCCCCAGGGAGGGGCGAACACTGAAGCTTTCTTT. V gene TRBV5-1 combines with J gene TRBJ1-1; D perhaps matches TRBD1 (5 bases). V was trimmed by 4 bases and J by 1 base, leaving 14 bases between them. The CDR3 has 15 residues. The V gene's germline CDR1 is SGHRS and CDR2 YFSETQ.

CDR3 in amino acids: CASSVPAGERPYEQYF. The CDR3 nucleotides read TGCGCCAGCAGCGTGCCAGCGGGGGAGAGACCTTACGAGCAGTACTTC. V gene TRBV4-1 combines with J gene TRBJ2-7, with 8 bases lining up with TRBD2. Trimming cost V 5 bases and J 4 bases; bases outside gene matches: 13. The CDR3 is 16 amino acids. Per germline, CDR1 MGHRA and CDR2 YSYEKL.

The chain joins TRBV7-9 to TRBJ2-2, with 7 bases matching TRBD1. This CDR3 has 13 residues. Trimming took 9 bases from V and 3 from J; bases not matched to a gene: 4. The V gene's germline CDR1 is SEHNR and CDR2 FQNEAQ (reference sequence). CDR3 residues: CARQGMDTGELFF. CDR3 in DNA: TGTGCCAGACAGGGGATGGACACCGGGGAGCTGTTTTTT.

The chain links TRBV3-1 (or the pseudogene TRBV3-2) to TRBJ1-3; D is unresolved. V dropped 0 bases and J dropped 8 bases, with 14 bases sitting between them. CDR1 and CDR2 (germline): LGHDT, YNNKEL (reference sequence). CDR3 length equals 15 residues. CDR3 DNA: TGTGCCAGCAGCCAAGATCCCCCCGGGTTGGACACCATATATTTT. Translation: CASSQDPPGLDTIYF.

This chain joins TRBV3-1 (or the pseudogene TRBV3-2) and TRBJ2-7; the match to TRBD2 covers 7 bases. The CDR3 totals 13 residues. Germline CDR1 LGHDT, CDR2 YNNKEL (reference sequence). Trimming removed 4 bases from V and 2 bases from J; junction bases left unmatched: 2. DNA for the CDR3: TGTGCCAGCAGCCTCCGGGGGGCCTACGAGCAGTACTTC. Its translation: CASSLRGAYEQYF.

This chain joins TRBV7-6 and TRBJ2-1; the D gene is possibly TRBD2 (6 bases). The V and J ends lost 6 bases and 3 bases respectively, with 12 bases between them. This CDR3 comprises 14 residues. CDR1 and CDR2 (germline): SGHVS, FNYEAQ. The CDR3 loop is CASSRTDYYNEQFF. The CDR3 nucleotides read TGTGCCAGCAGTCGAACGGACTACTACAATGAGCAGTTCTTC. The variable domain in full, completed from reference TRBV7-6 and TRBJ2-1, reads GAGVSQSPRYKVTKRGQDVALRCDPISGHVSLYWYRQALGQGPEFLTYFNYEAQQDKSGLPNDRFSAERPEGSISTLTIQRTEQRDSAMYRCASSRTDYYNEQFFGPGTRLTVL.

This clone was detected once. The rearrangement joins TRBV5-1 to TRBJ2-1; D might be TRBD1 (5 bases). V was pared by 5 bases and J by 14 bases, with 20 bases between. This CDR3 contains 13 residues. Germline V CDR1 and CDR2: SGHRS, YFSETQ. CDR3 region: CASRPSYLQVKFF. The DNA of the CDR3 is TGCGCCAGCAGGCCCTCTTACTTACAGGTGAAGTTCTTC.

Here the CDR3 DNA reads TGTGCCAGCAGTCCGGACAGGGGTCGCTACAATGAGCAGTTCTTC. Its translation is CASSPDRGRYNEQFF. The V call is TRBV6-4, the J call TRBJ2-1; TRBD1 matches at 9 bases. The V segment lost 5 bases and the J segment 3 bases; nucleotides outside the gene matches: 5. Germline V CDR1 and CDR2: MRHNA, SNTAGT. The CDR3 has 15 residues.

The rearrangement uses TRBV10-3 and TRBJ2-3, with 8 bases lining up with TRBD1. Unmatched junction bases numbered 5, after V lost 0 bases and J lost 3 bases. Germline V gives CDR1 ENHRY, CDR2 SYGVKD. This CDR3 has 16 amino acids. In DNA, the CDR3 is TGTGCCATCAGTGAGTCACGCGACAGGGGAACAGATACGCAGTATTTT. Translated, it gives CAISESRDRGTDTQYF.

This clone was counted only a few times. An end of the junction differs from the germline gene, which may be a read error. As DNA, the CDR3 is TGTGCCAGCAGCTTAGATGCGGGACAGGGCAACCAGCCCCAGCATTTT. As protein: CASSLDAGQGNQPQHF. V usage is TRBV7-2 and J usage is TRBJ1-5; 9 bases are shared with TRBD1. The CDR3 sequence is 16 residues long. Germline loops: CDR1 SGHTA, CDR2 FQGNSA.

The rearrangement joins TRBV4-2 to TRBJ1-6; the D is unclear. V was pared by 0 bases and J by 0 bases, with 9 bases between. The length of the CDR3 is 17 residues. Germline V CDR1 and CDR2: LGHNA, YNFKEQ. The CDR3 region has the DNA TGTGCCAGCAGCCAAGATGAGGGAAGCTCCTATAATTCACCCCTCCACTTT. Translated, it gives CASSQDEGSSYNSPLHF.

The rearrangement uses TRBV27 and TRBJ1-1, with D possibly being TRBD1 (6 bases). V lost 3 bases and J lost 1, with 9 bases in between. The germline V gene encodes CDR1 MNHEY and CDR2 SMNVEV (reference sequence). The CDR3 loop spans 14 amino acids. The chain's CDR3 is CASSFRTENTEAFF. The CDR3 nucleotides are TGTGCCAGCAGTTTTAGGACAGAGAACACTGAAGCTTTCTTT.

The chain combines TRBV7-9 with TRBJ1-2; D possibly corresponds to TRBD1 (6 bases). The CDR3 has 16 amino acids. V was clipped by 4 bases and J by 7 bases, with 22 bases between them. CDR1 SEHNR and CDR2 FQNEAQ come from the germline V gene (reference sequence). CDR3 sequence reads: CASSSSGGRVSAGYTF. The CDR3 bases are TGTGCCAGCAGCTCCAGCGGGGGCAGGGTGAGTGCTGGCTACACCTTC.